These 28 T cell receptor beta chains were all obtained from the same sample, sequenced in a study of early T cells in non-severe SARS-CoV-2 infection. TCRdb passed the 5' RACE reads through MiXCR, listing each CDR3 protein once. The sample comprises tens of thousands of distinct CDR3 sequences, 9.5% to 13% of which are singletons, and roughly 6% rests with the top ten. The source material was whole blood. Every receptor here comes from an adult who was a healthcare worker with PCR-confirmed SARS-CoV-2 infection or an uninfected control (not recorded which).

This chain connects TRBV5-5 to TRBJ1-1; D gene unclear. V lost 1 base and J lost 4, with 8 bases in between. Per germline, CDR1 SGHKS and CDR2 YYEKEE (reference sequence). The CDR3 contains 13 residues. In DNA form, the CDR3 reads TGTGCCAGCAGCTTGATACTCCTCACTGAAGCTTTCTTT. It translates to CASSLILLTEAFF.

The V and J genes are TRBV19 and TRBJ2-2, with D perhaps TRBD1 (5 bases). CDR1 is LNHDA and CDR2 is SQIVND in the germline V gene (reference sequence). Trimming shortened V by 6 bases and J by 0 bases, and 11 bases separated the two germline ends. The CDR3 runs 15 residues. The CDR3 region is CASSPQVANTGELFF. The CDR3, as DNA: TGTGCCAGTAGCCCACAGGTAGCGAACACCGGGGAGCTGTTTTTT.

There are many counts of this clonotype. The chain has TRBV29-1 and TRBJ2-3; 7 bases are a match to TRBD2. Germline-derived CDR1 and CDR2 are SQVTM and ANQGSEA. After removal of 1 base from V and 3 bases from J, the junction contained 7 bases not matched to a gene. CDR3 length: 15 residues. DNA of the CDR3: TGCAGCGTTGAAGGGAGGGGCGGGAGTACAGATACGCAGTATTTT. This encodes CSVEGRGGSTDTQYF.

This sequence joins TRBV7-9 and TRBJ2-3, with TRBD2 matching over 10 bases. V shed 3 bases, J shed 8 bases, and the junction held 8 bases outside the gene matches. The germline V gene has CDR1 SEHNR and CDR2 FQNEAQ (reference sequence). The length of the CDR3 is 15 residues. CDR3 bases: TGTGCCAGCAGCTTCTCCAGCGGGAGGGCCGCTACGCAGTATTTT. This translates into CASSFSSGRAATQYF.

V usage is TRBV27 and J usage is TRBJ2-5; 8 nucleotides line up with TRBD1. Germline assignment: CDR1 MNHEY and CDR2 SMNVEV (reference sequence). Unmatched junction bases numbered 4, after V lost 11 bases and J lost 2 bases. CDR3 length: 12 residues. CDR3 protein: CAVRTGQETQYF. CDR3 bases: TGTGCCGTCCGGACAGGGCAAGAGACCCAGTACTTC.

Only a few counts were recorded for this clonotype. The chain uses TRBV10-3 and TRBJ2-1; 8 nucleotides match TRBD2. The CDR3 spans 17 residues. V shed 2 bases and J 10 bases; nucleotides not matched to a gene: 16. Germline values: CDR1 ENHRY, CDR2 SYGVKD. This chain's CDR3 is CAISEGGRRTSFYEQFF. CDR3 nucleotides: TGTGCCATCAGTGAGGGCGGCAGGCGGACTAGCTTTTACGAGCAGTTCTTC.

The chain is built from TRBV7-3 and TRBJ2-1; D unclear. Trimming took 4 bases from V and 7 from J, leaving 17 bases between them. This CDR3 is built from 15 residues. Germline CDR1 and CDR2: SGHTA and FQGTGA. The CDR3: CASSSTLGPGNEQFF. In DNA, the CDR3 is TGTGCCAGCAGCTCCACCTTAGGGCCCGGGAATGAGCAGTTCTTC.

At least ten counts were recorded for this clonotype. This rearrangement joins TRBV11-2 to TRBJ2-1; 9 nucleotides agree with TRBD1. The V gene end was trimmed by 0 bases and the J gene end by 6 bases; junction bases not matched to a gene: 6. CDR3 size: 16 residues. Germline CDR1 reads SGHAT; CDR2 reads FQNNGV. The CDR3 sequence is CASSLDRQGVANEQFF. CDR3 bases: TGTGCCAGCAGCTTAGACCGACAGGGGGTGGCCAATGAGCAGTTCTTC.

There are many counts of this clonotype. The chain employs TRBV11-3 and TRBJ1-6; a possible D gene is TRBD1 (6 bases). The CDR3 consists of 15 residues. Trimming cost V 2 bases and J 6 bases, with 11 bases left between them. Germline V CDR1 and CDR2: SGHNT, YENEEA. CDR3: CASSLSGQTNSPLHF. The DNA for the CDR3 is TGTGCCAGCAGCTTAAGTGGACAGACTAATTCACCCCTCCACTTT.

This clonotype was seen a handful of times. The J gene is TRBJ2-7, the V gene TRBV28; D uncertain. The CDR3 runs 11 residues. V was trimmed by 5 bases and J by 5 bases, leaving 7 bases between them. The germline gives CDR1 MDHEN, CDR2 SYDVKM. The CDR3 sequence is CASSLGHEQYF. In DNA, the CDR3 is TGTGCCAGCAGTCTCGGACACGAGCAGTACTTC.

The chain employs TRBV4-1 and TRBJ2-1; no definite D call. V lost 6 bases and J lost 4, with 4 bases in between. This CDR3 is 11 amino acids long. CDR1 and CDR2 (germline): MGHRA, YSYEKL. The CDR3 DNA reads as TGCGCCAGCAGACATTACAATGAGCAGTTCTTC. Translation: CASRHYNEQFF.

This clonotype came up a few times. The V gene is TRBV28, the J gene TRBJ2-5; unclear D gene. Trimming pared 4 bases from V and 1 base from J, leaving 7 bases between. Germline V lookup: CDR1 MDHEN, CDR2 SYDVKM. The CDR3 consists of 13 residues. CDR3 protein: CASSWTAQETQYF. CDR3 nucleotide sequence: TGTGCCAGCAGTTGGACGGCCCAAGAGACCCAGTACTTC.

This clonotype was seen more than once but under ten times. V usage is TRBV4-3 and J usage is TRBJ2-3, with 9 bases identical to TRBD2. Per germline, CDR1 LGHNA and CDR2 YSLEER. The CDR3 is 17 amino acids. V shed 3 bases and J 5 bases; nucleotides not matched to a gene: 12. CDR3: CASSQGLSGRYGDTQYF. In nucleotides, the CDR3 is TGCGCCAGCAGCCAGGGACTTAGCGGGAGATACGGAGATACGCAGTATTTT.

This clonotype appeared many times. This chain links TRBV20-1 with TRBJ2-1; the D gene is possibly TRBD1 (5 bases). V shed 1 base and J shed 7 bases, with 14 bases lying between them. CDR1 and CDR2 (germline): DFQATT, SNEGSKA (reference sequence). The CDR3 spans 14 residues. This CDR3 is CSARGVGRNNEQFF. DNA of the CDR3: TGCAGTGCTAGAGGTGTGGGGCGAAATAATGAGCAGTTCTTC.

This chain links TRBV28 with TRBJ1-1; TRBD1 might be the D (6 bases). V gave up 6 bases and J gave up 1 base, with 12 bases separating them. Per the germline V gene, CDR1 is MDHEN and CDR2 is SYDVKM. CDR3 size: 14 residues. The CDR3 DNA sequence: TGTGCCAGCAGATCCGGACAGCCGAACACTGAAGCTTTCTTT. Protein: CASRSGQPNTEAFF.

This clonotype occurred many times. The V call is TRBV7-8, the J call TRBJ1-3, with D unresolved. Germline V gene data show CDR1 as SGHVS and CDR2 as FQNEAQ. CDR3 size: 14 residues. V dropped 6 bases and J dropped 0 bases, with 9 bases sitting between them. The DNA for the CDR3 is TGTGCCAGCAGTTTACAGCGCTCTGGAAACACCATATATTTT. Translated: CASSLQRSGNTIYF.

The genes are TRBV6-1 and TRBJ2-2; 7 nucleotides agree with TRBD2. This CDR3 is 15 amino acids long. Per the germline V gene, CDR1 is MNHNS and CDR2 is SASEGT. V was clipped by 6 bases and J by 6 bases; unmatched bases: 10. Written as DNA, the CDR3 is TGTGCCAGCAGAGGCGCCCCAGGGAGGGCCGGGGAGCTGTTTTTT. It translates to CASRGAPGRAGELFF.

This clonotype was detected a few times. The rearrangement uses TRBV3-1 and TRBJ2-5, with 7 bases aligning to TRBD1. V gave up 4 bases and J gave up 5 bases; unmatched junction bases: 7. Germline-derived CDR1 and CDR2 are LGHDT and YNNKEL (reference sequence). The CDR3 covers 14 residues. The CDR3 sequence is CASSRGQVAETQYF. CDR3 sequence (DNA): TGTGCCAGCAGCCGTGGACAGGTAGCGGAGACCCAGTACTTC.

The genes are TRBV20-1 and TRBJ1-5; 7 bases agree with TRBD1. The CDR3 runs 14 residues. V dropped 6 bases and J dropped 1; count of bases not matched to a gene: 6. The V gene's germline CDR1 is DFQATT and CDR2 SNEGSKA (reference sequence). The CDR3 nucleotides read TGCAGTGCAGGGAACAGGGGAAGCAATCAGCCCCAGCATTTT. Its translation is CSAGNRGSNQPQHF.

This clonotype has only a few counts. This rearrangement joins TRBV12-3 or TRBV12-4 to TRBJ2-7; D uncertain. The V and J ends lost 5 bases and 7 bases respectively, with 15 bases between them. CDR3 length: 13 residues. CDR3 in DNA: TGTGCCAGCAGTCCCACCGGGTCTCGGGAGCAGTACTTC. The encoded protein is CASSPTGSREQYF.

The sample holds one count of this clonotype. A junction boundary mismatches the germline segment, possibly from a read error. The rearrangement links TRBV11-2 to TRBJ2-2, with a weak D call TRBD2 (5 bases). Per germline, CDR1 SGHAT and CDR2 FQNNGV. The CDR3 is 15 residues long. The CDR3 spells CASSLGTLNTGEPFF. CDR3 nucleotides: TGTGCCAGCAGCTTAGGAACTTTGAACACCGGGGAGCCGTTTTTT.

This clonotype was seen only a few times. The chain couples TRBV13 to TRBJ1-1; weak D call: TRBD1 (6 bases). CDR3 length: 17 amino acids. V shed 4 bases and J shed 1 base, with 19 bases lying between them. The germline CDR1 and CDR2 sequences are PRHDT and FYEKMQ (reference sequence). The CDR3 coding sequence is TGTGCCAGCAGCTGGCCGGGACAACGAGGAAGGAACACTGAAGCTTTCTTT. This gives the protein CASSWPGQRGRNTEAFF.

This clonotype was counted a few times. The chain has TRBV7-2 and TRBJ2-1; 7 positions match TRBD2. The V gene end was trimmed by 1 base and the J gene end by 9 bases; junction bases not matched to a gene: 9. This CDR3 has 15 amino acids. Germline values: CDR1 SGHTA, CDR2 FQGNSA. This CDR3 reads CASSLEPGGRPEQFF. The CDR3, as DNA: TGTGCCAGCAGCTTAGAACCGGGAGGAAGGCCTGAGCAGTTCTTC.

The chain carries TRBV20-1 and TRBJ1-2; no clear D. The germline V gene has CDR1 DFQATT and CDR2 SNEGSKA (reference sequence). The CDR3 runs to 12 residues. V lost 0 bases and J lost 4, with 6 bases in between. Here the CDR3 DNA reads TGCAGTGCTAGAGAAGGGAGCTATGGCTACACCTTC. It is translated as CSAREGSYGYTF.

The V gene is TRBV12-3 or TRBV12-4, the J gene TRBJ1-2; 9 nucleotides line up with TRBD1. Losses at the gene ends were 6 bases for V and 8 bases for J; bases not matched to a gene: 7. The CDR3 loop spans 13 amino acids. CDR3 amino acids: CASRGTGWNGYTF. The CDR3 DNA reads as TGTGCCAGCAGAGGGACAGGGTGGAACGGCTACACCTTC.

This clonotype was recorded at least ten times. V is TRBV5-1 and J is TRBJ2-7; 8 nucleotides align to TRBD1. The CDR3 length is 15 residues. CDR1 is SGHRS, CDR2 YFSETQ, per germline. The trim removed 4 bases at V and 7 bases at J, leaving 13 bases unmatched. The CDR3, as DNA: TGCGCCAGCAGCCAACAGACAGGGGCGACCGGAGAGCAGTACTTC. The encoded protein is CASSQQTGATGEQYF.

This clonotype was found many times. Here the CDR3 DNA reads TGTGCCAGCAGCAGGACTAGCGGTGCCTACAATGAGCAGTTCTTC. Protein: CASSRTSGAYNEQFF. V gene TRBV7-2 combines with J gene TRBJ2-1, with 10 bases lining up with TRBD2. Trimming cost V 5 bases and J 2 bases; bases outside gene matches: 3. Germline V gives CDR1 SGHTA, CDR2 FQGNSA. The CDR3 covers 15 residues.

The rearrangement links TRBV20-1 to TRBJ2-1; a possible D gene is TRBD2 (5 bases). V was clipped by 1 base and J by 6 bases, with 13 bases between them. CDR1 is DFQATT and CDR2 is SNEGSKA in the germline V gene (reference sequence). The CDR3 has 14 residues. CDR3 loop: CSARGPQRFNEQFF. CDR3 sequence (DNA): TGCAGTGCTAGAGGCCCTCAGCGGTTCAATGAGCAGTTCTTC.